Each of the 20 T cell receptor beta chains below was sequenced from the same sample in a study of cytomegalovirus exposure and HLA in healthy donors. The PCR contained 60 Vbeta and 13 Jbeta primers. Assay used: immunoSEQ multiplex PCR; TCRdb lists only in-frame clones, some missing. The data hold some 150,000 clones, with 75% to 90% observed a single time. Material: PBMCs. The source is a woman aged 30 to 39 in good health and CMV-seronegative.

The V gene is TRBV28, the J gene TRBJ2-7, with D perhaps matching TRBD1 (6 bases). The CDR3 covers 15 residues. The V gene's germline CDR1 is MDHEN and CDR2 SYDVKM. Trimming cost V 6 bases and J 3 bases, with 18 bases left between them. This chain's CDR3 is CASRTGTTGIYEQYF. The DNA for the CDR3 is TGTGCCAGCAGAACCGGGACGACAGGTATCTACGAGCAGTACTTC.

The chain carries TRBV5-6 and TRBJ2-3; TRBD2 agrees at 7 bases. V shed 0 bases and J 2 bases; nucleotides not matched to a gene: 6. This CDR3 comprises 16 residues. Germline CDR1 is SGHDT and CDR2 is YYEEEE. The CDR3 protein is CASSLGLAVNTDTQYF. CDR3 in DNA: TGTGCCAGCAGCTTGGGCCTAGCGGTTAACACAGATACGCAGTATTTT. The variable domain in full, with the rest retrieved from reference TRBV5-6 and TRBJ2-3, is DAGVTQSPTHLIKTRGQQVTLRCSPKSGHDTVSWYQQALGQGPQFIFQYYEEEERQRGNFPDRFSGHQFPNYSSELNVNALLLGDSALYLCASSLGLAVNTDTQYFGPGTRLTVL.

This chain uses TRBV25-1 with TRBJ1-5; possibly TRBD1 for D (6 bases). V lost 0 bases, J lost 6 bases, and 15 bases lay in between. CDR1 and CDR2 (germline): MGHDK, SYGVNS. There are 16 residues in the CDR3. The CDR3 loop reads CASSEYLRQESQPQHF. The CDR3, as DNA: TGTGCCAGCAGTGAATATCTGCGACAGGAAAGTCAGCCCCAGCATTTT.

This clone was found once. The chain has TRBV19 and TRBJ2-7; D not resolved. The CDR3 loop spans 13 amino acids. V lost 3 bases to trimming and J lost 5 bases, with 11 bases between them. CDR1 and CDR2 from the germline V gene are LNHDA and SQIVND (reference sequence). The CDR3 protein is CASSIQLSHEQYF. DNA of the CDR3: TGTGCCAGTAGTATCCAGCTTAGCCACGAGCAGTACTTC.

This clone was observed once. V gene TRBV7-2 combines with J gene TRBJ2-5; D possibly corresponds to TRBD1 (6 bases). From germline, CDR1 is SGHTA and CDR2 FQGNSA. This CDR3 comprises 14 residues. The germline V and J ends were trimmed by 5 bases and 4 bases, with 14 bases remaining between them. DNA for the CDR3: TGTGCCAGCAGCCCAGGAAACAGGGCAGAGACCCAGTACTTC. Residues: CASSPGNRAETQYF.

This chain joins TRBV4-3 and TRBJ1-2, with D possibly matching TRBD1 (6 bases). The germline gives CDR1 LGHNA, CDR2 YSLEER. This CDR3 spans 15 amino acids. Trimming cost V 0 bases and J 4 bases, with 12 bases left between them. CDR3 residues: CASSQDRGAGYGYTF. The CDR3, as DNA: TGCGCCAGCAGCCAAGACAGGGGTGCTGGCTATGGCTACACCTTC.

This chain uses TRBV7-9 with TRBJ1-4; no clear D. The V and J ends lost 5 bases and 5 bases respectively, with 3 bases between them. The CDR3 sequence is 11 residues long. CDR1 is SEHNR and CDR2 is FQNEAQ in the germline V gene (reference sequence). CDR3 in amino acids: CASSLNEKLFF. For the CDR3, the DNA is TGTGCCAGCAGCCTGAATGAAAAACTGTTTTTT.

This chain uses TRBV5-4 with TRBJ1-1; TRBD1 matches at 7 bases. CDR3 length: 16 residues. V shed 0 bases and J 0 bases; nucleotides not matched to a gene: 5. Germline CDR1 is SGHNT and CDR2 is YYREEE (reference sequence). This CDR3 is CASSLALGGVNTEAFF. Here the CDR3 DNA reads TGTGCCAGCAGCTTGGCCCTAGGGGGCGTGAACACTGAAGCTTTCTTT.

The genes are TRBV5-5 and TRBJ2-1, with unresolved D. The CDR3 extends over 13 amino acids. Germline V gene lookup returns CDR1 SGHKS and CDR2 YYEKEE (reference sequence). V was pared by 0 bases and J by 5 bases, with 6 bases between. The DNA for the CDR3 is TGTGCCAGCAGCTTGGGCAGCGACAATGAGCAGTTCTTC. Translating it yields CASSLGSDNEQFF.

The chain combines TRBV9 with TRBJ2-1; 7 nucleotides align to TRBD2. V shed 4 bases and J 3 bases; nucleotides not matched to a gene: 10. Germline loops: CDR1 SGDLS, CDR2 YYNGEE. This CDR3 comprises 16 residues. CDR3 nucleotides: TGTGCCAGCAGCCCCCGCCCCAGCGGGAACTACAATGAGCAGTTCTTC. Its protein is CASSPRPSGNYNEQFF.

The genes are TRBV7-2 and TRBJ2-7; a possible D gene is TRBD1 (6 bases). Trimming stripped 2 bases from V and 12 bases from J, with 17 bases between. Germline-derived CDR1 and CDR2 are SGHTA and FQGNSA. The CDR3 has 13 amino acids. CDR3 residues: CASSLLDRGSGYF. CDR3 in DNA: TGTGCCAGCAGCTTATTAGATAGGGGGTCTGGGTACTTC.

The chain links TRBV4-1 to TRBJ2-7; maybe TRBD2 (5 bases). This CDR3 comprises 13 residues. CDR1 is MGHRA, CDR2 YSYEKL, per germline. V was shortened by 1 base and J by 3 bases, with 7 bases between the two germline ends. The CDR3 DNA reads as TGCGCCAGCAGCCAAGTCCGGGGCTACGAGCAGTACTTC. Protein product: CASSQVRGYEQYF.

This clone was seen a handful of times. The J gene is TRBJ1-3, the V gene TRBV2; D unresolved. The germline V gene has CDR1 SNHLY and CDR2 FYNNEI. CDR3 length equals 11 residues. V was cut by 10 bases and J by 4 bases, with 8 bases left in between. CDR3 nucleotide sequence: TGTGCCACCCCTAAAGGAAACACCATATATTTT. It codes for CATPKGNTIYF.

The gene calls are TRBV7-2 and TRBJ1-2; tentatively, D is TRBD1 (5 bases). Per germline, CDR1 SGHTA and CDR2 FQGNSA. The CDR3 extends over 15 amino acids. Trimming cost V 7 bases and J 2 bases, with 17 bases left between them. CDR3 protein: CASNPGVGGNYGYTF. For the CDR3, the DNA is TGTGCCAGCAACCCGGGGGTCGGGGGGAACTATGGCTACACCTTC.

This chain uses TRBV7-9 with TRBJ1-2; TRBD1 agrees at 7 bases. This CDR3 has 15 amino acids. Germline V gene data show CDR1 as SEHNR and CDR2 as FQNEAQ (reference sequence). The V segment lost 5 bases and the J segment 8 bases; nucleotides outside the gene matches: 14. CDR3 region: CASSQSHDRAAGYTF. The CDR3 DNA reads TGTGCCAGCAGCCAATCACACGACAGGGCCGCCGGCTACACCTTC. Combining the CDR3 with reference TRBV7-9 and TRBJ1-2 gives the whole variable domain DTGVSQNPRHKITKRGQNVTFRCDPISEHNRLYWYRQTLGQGPEFLTYFQNEAQLEKSRLLSDRFSAERPKGSFSTLEIQRTEQGDSAMYLCASSQSHDRAAGYTFGSGTRLTVV.

The chain is built from TRBV6-1 and TRBJ2-7, with TRBD1 matching 7 bases. With V trimmed by 2 bases and J by 1 base, 8 bases remained unmatched. Germline lookup yields CDR1 MNHNS and CDR2 SASEGT. This CDR3 contains 16 residues. CDR3: CASSERIGTESYEQYF. In DNA, the CDR3 is TGTGCCAGCAGTGAACGGATAGGGACAGAGTCCTACGAGCAGTACTTC.

This clone has more than one count but fewer than ten. The chain carries TRBV6-5 and TRBJ2-7, with 7 bases aligning to TRBD1. Germline CDR1 reads MNHEY; CDR2 reads SVGAGI. J was trimmed by 3 bases and V by 6 bases; bases with no gene match: 8. This CDR3 is built from 14 residues. The CDR3 spells CASSPGQNLYEQYF. In DNA, the CDR3 is TGTGCCAGCAGCCCGGGACAGAATCTCTACGAGCAGTACTTC.

The chain uses TRBV13 and TRBJ1-6; D is unresolved. CDR3 length equals 16 residues. Germline V gives CDR1 PRHDT, CDR2 FYEKMQ (reference sequence). The V end was cut by 5 bases, the J end by 8 bases, with 19 bases between. CDR3 nucleotides: TGTGCCAGCAGCCAAACGACGGGGTTTGGGGATTCACCCCTCCACTTT. Protein sequence: CASSQTTGFGDSPLHF.

This sequence joins TRBV7-3 and TRBJ2-7, with TRBD1 matching 9 bases. Unmatched junction bases numbered 2, after V lost 4 bases and J lost 4 bases. The CDR3 is made up of 13 amino acids. Germline CDR1 and CDR2: SGHTA and FQGTGA. The CDR3 spells CASSSGTGYEQYF. The CDR3 DNA sequence: TGTGCCAGCAGCTCCGGGACAGGGTACGAGCAGTACTTC.

A note on this clone: A read error may produce the germline difference seen at one junction end. The chain is built from TRBV5-1 and TRBJ1-1, with D perhaps matching TRBD1 (6 bases). There are 14 residues in the CDR3. Germline CDR1 SGHRS, CDR2 YFSETQ. The DNA of the CDR3 is TGCGCCAGCAGTTCGGGACAAATGAACATTGAAGCTTTCTTT. It yields the protein CASSSGQMNIEAFF.